Sequencing of this TCR beta chain was carried out in a study of shared clonotypes between healthy human individuals. Terminally differentiated effector memory CD45RA+ cells were excluded from the naive CD8 cells, which were CD45RO-negative and positively selected for CCR7. Sequencing used immunoSEQ multiplex PCR; TCRdb keeps in-frame clones, though not all of them. The sample yields about 580,000 clones, 98% seen once. Germline trimming cut 3 bases from V and 2 bases from J; bases unmatched to any gene: 5. Germline values: CDR1 SQVTM, CDR2 ANQGSEA. CDR3 length: 14 amino acids. J is TRBJ2-7 and V is TRBV29-1, with 9 bases aligning to TRBD2. The receptor was isolated from a man aged 25-45 years in good health. Sequencing was done on a sample of naive CD8+ T cells sorted from blood. The CDR3 is CSVELGTSTYEQYF. For the CDR3, the DNA is TGCAGCGTTGAGTTGGGGACTAGCACCTACGAGCAGTACTTC.